This T cell receptor (beta chain) was sequenced in a study of cytomegalovirus exposure and HLA in healthy donors. General study results and limits: Most observed TCR sequences were rare, whereas some public TCRs were detected in many donors. Researchers left out some V segments, among them TRBV6-2 and TRBV6-3, as indistinguishable.

Of note for this clone: Antigen unknown.

13 Jbeta primers and 60 Vbeta primers were used for the PCR. Profiling relied on immunoSEQ multiplex PCR, and the TCRdb table lists in-frame clones only, not all of them. The repertoire consists of roughly 140,000 clones, with around 78% occurring once and the leading ten covering approximately 2.5%. Germline V gene data show CDR1 as MNHEY and CDR2 as SMNVEV (reference sequence). V was pared by 2 bases and J by 6 bases, with 16 bases between. The CDR3 totals 15 residues. The receptor's source is a woman aged 18-29 years in good health and CMV-seropositive. Sequenced material: PBMCs. The chain is built from TRBV27 and TRBJ1-1, with TRBD1 as a possible D gene (5 bases). This CDR3 is CASSLRGSPGAEAFF. The CDR3 region has the DNA TGTGCCAGCAGTTTAAGGGGTTCCCCGGGAGCTGAAGCTTTCTTT.